This T cell receptor beta chain was profiled in a study of blood T cell repertoires in COVID-19. Study-level information: Spain, Italy and the United States supplied samples that represented acute and convalescent COVID-19.

Assay used: immunoSEQ multiplex PCR; TCRdb lists only in-frame clones, some missing. The sample shows 100,000 to 150,000 clones, approximately 88% of them seen only once. This clone was counted once. V lost 5 bases and J 3 bases, leaving 13 bases between the germline ends. The germline CDR1 and CDR2 sequences are SGHAT and FQNNGV. CDR3 length equals 14 residues. The chain carries TRBV11-2 and TRBJ1-2; D perhaps matches TRBD1 (6 bases). The sample was peripheral blood. The sequence derives from an older man with active COVID-19. As DNA, the CDR3 is TGTGCCAGCAGCGCGTACGGACAGTACTATGGCTACACCTTC. Translation: CASSAYGQYYGYTF.